The 8 T cell receptor beta chains listed next were all sequenced from one sample in a study of blood T cell repertoires in COVID-19. The protocol was immunoSEQ multiplex PCR, while the TCRdb copy is restricted to in-frame clones and leaves out a portion. The sample includes around 64,000 clones, 75% to 85% seen only once; the top ten take 10% to 15%. Sequencing was carried out using peripheral blood. The receptors originated from a human donor in a cohort sampled during active COVID-19.

This clone was seen only once. The chain is built from TRBV5-8 and TRBJ2-5; 15 bases align to TRBD2. The J segment lost 1 base and the V segment lost 3 bases, leaving 1 base of the junction unmatched. The CDR3 extends over 16 amino acids. The germline gives CDR1 SGHTS, CDR2 YDEGEE. DNA for the CDR3: TGTGCCAGCAGCTGGGGACTAGCGGGGGGCCAAGAGACCCAGTACTTC. Translation gives CASSWGLAGGQETQYF.

The gene calls are TRBV7-9 and TRBJ1-4; no clear D. This CDR3 comprises 15 residues. The germline V gene encodes CDR1 SEHNR and CDR2 FQNEAQ (reference sequence). V gave up 1 base and J gave up 3 bases, with 9 bases separating them. The CDR3 region is CASSLGGQANEKLFF. Written as DNA, the CDR3 is TGTGCCAGCAGCTTAGGAGGGCAGGCTAATGAAAAACTGTTTTTT.

The rearrangement uses TRBV18 and TRBJ2-2; the D gene is possibly TRBD2 (6 bases). The CDR3 extends over 16 amino acids. Germline-derived CDR1 and CDR2 are KGHSH and LQKENI. The V gene lost 4 bases and the J gene lost 6 bases, with 18 bases spanning the gap. CDR3 DNA: TGTGCCAGCTCACGCGCGGAGGGGCACCGAGCCGGGGAGCTGTTTTTT. Residues: CASSRAEGHRAGELFF.

The chain uses TRBV6-6 and TRBJ2-3; 7 bases match TRBD2. CDR1 is MNHNY and CDR2 is SVGAGI in the germline V gene (reference sequence). This CDR3 comprises 12 residues. V shed 10 bases, J shed 2 bases, and the junction held 3 bases outside the gene matches. The CDR3 DNA reads as TGTGCCACCGGGGGGACCACAGATACGCAGTATTTT. Protein sequence: CATGGTTDTQYF.

The chain is built from TRBV19 and TRBJ1-2; D is undetermined. Between the trimmed V and J ends, which lost 5 bases and 5 bases, there was a span of 12 bases. The germline CDR1 and CDR2 sequences are LNHDA and SQIVND (reference sequence). There are 13 residues in the CDR3. The CDR3 DNA follows: TGTGCCAGTAGTGAAAACGGGGTGTATGGCTACACCTTC. Amino acid sequence: CASSENGVYGYTF.

This clone has more than one count but fewer than ten. The gene calls are TRBV10-3 and TRBJ2-7, with 9 positions matching TRBD1. V lost 11 bases to trimming and J lost 2 bases; unmatched junction nucleotides: 16. There are 16 residues in the CDR3. The germline CDR1 and CDR2 sequences are ENHRY and SYGVKD. The CDR3 sequence is CAASAGTGKNTYEQYF. The CDR3 coding sequence is TGTGCCGCTTCTGCCGGGACAGGGAAGAATACCTACGAGCAGTACTTC.

The chain employs TRBV27 and TRBJ1-4, with D hard to call. The CDR3 extends over 15 amino acids. V lost 8 bases to trimming and J lost 1 base, with 14 bases between them. Per the germline V gene, CDR1 is MNHEY and CDR2 is SMNVEV (reference sequence). CDR3 residues: CASARHDITNEKLFF. In DNA, the CDR3 is TGTGCCAGCGCGCGGCATGATATAACTAATGAAAAACTGTTTTTT.

This clone occurred a few times. The chain couples TRBV6-5 to TRBJ1-1, with TRBD1 matching over 9 bases. From germline, CDR1 is MNHEY and CDR2 SVGAGI. The CDR3 sequence is 12 residues long. V was pared by 5 bases and J by 6 bases, with 1 base of the junction left unmatched. The CDR3 DNA reads as TGTGCCAGCAGTCGACAGGGGGCTGAAGCTTTCTTT. Its protein product is CASSRQGAEAFF.